This record concerns one T cell receptor (beta chain) sequence. This sample is part of a study of control samples from healthy donors and cancer patients. The V gene's germline CDR1 is MNHNY and CDR2 SVGAGI (reference sequence). The CDR3 loop spans 15 amino acids. Deletions cut 0 bases from V and 4 bases from J, with 12 bases between. Libraries were prepared by immunoSEQ multiplex PCR; TCRdb keeps only in-frame clonotypes and omits some of them. The sample records 90,000 to 110,000 clones, roughly 89% being singletons. This receptor was taken from a woman in her forties or fifties in good health. This sequence joins TRBV6-6 and TRBJ1-1, with D possibly matching TRBD1 (5 bases). Sequenced input: blood. The CDR3 loop is CASSYSTSGGTEAFF. CDR3 nucleotides: TGTGCCAGCAGTTACTCGACGTCGGGGGGCACTGAAGCTTTCTTT.